These 5 T cell receptor beta chains were all obtained from the same sample, sequenced in a study of blood T cell repertoires in COVID-19. Some clones are missing from TCRdb's copy, which holds only in-frame ones; the method was immunoSEQ multiplex PCR. The sample shows fewer than 350,000 clones, 75% to 90% of them seen only once. Sequencing was done on a sample of PBMCs or T cells enriched from blood (not recorded which). Every receptor here comes from a woman in her 40s who had recovered from COVID-19.

This chain links TRBV13 with TRBJ2-5; 9 bases map to TRBD1. The CDR3 has 14 amino acids. V was clipped by 4 bases and J by 3 bases; unmatched bases: 3. Per germline, CDR1 PRHDT and CDR2 FYEKMQ (reference sequence). The DNA for the CDR3 is TGTGCCAGCAGCTGGGACAGGGAAAAAGAGACCCAGTACTTC. Translation gives CASSWDREKETQYF.

The V call is TRBV9, the J call TRBJ1-1, with D perhaps matching TRBD1 (6 bases). The V end was cut by 1 base, the J end by 5 bases, with 12 bases between. This CDR3 spans 14 amino acids. From germline, CDR1 is SGDLS and CDR2 YYNGEE. The DNA for the CDR3 is TGTGCCAGCAGCGTAACAGGGAGGGATACTGAAGCTTTCTTT. Translated, it gives CASSVTGRDTEAFF.

The genes are TRBV6-2 or TRBV6-3 and TRBJ1-2, with D possibly matching TRBD1 (5 bases). Germline CDR1 is MNHEY and CDR2 is SVGEGT. This CDR3 has 12 residues. V shed 6 bases and J shed 4 bases, with 9 bases lying between them. The chain's CDR3 is CASSWGGYGYTF. In nucleotides, the CDR3 is TGTGCCAGCAGCTGGGGCGGCTATGGCTACACCTTC.

This clone was picked up a small number of times. This chain links TRBV5-1 with TRBJ1-5; D is undetermined. V was cut by 0 bases and J by 3 bases, with 7 bases left in between. The germline V gene has CDR1 SGHRS and CDR2 YFSETQ. This CDR3 comprises 14 residues. For the CDR3, the DNA is TGCGCCAGCAGCTTGGGAGGTGACAATCAGCCCCAGCATTTT. This codes for CASSLGGDNQPQHF.

The chain combines TRBV19 with TRBJ2-2, with D hard to call. Deletions cut 5 bases from V and 4 bases from J, with 17 bases between. The CDR3 is made up of 16 amino acids. The V gene's germline CDR1 is LNHDA and CDR2 SQIVND (reference sequence). The CDR3 protein is CASSPLRLAGTGELFF. CDR3 DNA sequence: TGTGCCAGTAGTCCTCTAAGGCTCGCAGGCACCGGGGAGCTGTTTTTT.